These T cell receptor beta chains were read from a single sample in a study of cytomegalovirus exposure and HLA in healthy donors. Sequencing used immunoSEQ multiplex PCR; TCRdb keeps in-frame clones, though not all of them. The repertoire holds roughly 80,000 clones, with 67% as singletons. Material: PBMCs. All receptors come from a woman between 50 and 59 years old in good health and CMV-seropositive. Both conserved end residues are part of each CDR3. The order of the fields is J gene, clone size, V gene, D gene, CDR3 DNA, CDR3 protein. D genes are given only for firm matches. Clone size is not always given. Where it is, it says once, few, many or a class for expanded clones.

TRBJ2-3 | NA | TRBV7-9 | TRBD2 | TGTGCCAGCAGCTTAGCGATCCTAGCGGGGGACCCCACAGATACGCAGTATTTT | CASSLAILAGDPTDTQYF
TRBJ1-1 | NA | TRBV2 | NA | TGTGCCAGCAGTGACGTGAACACTGAAGCTTTCTTT | CASSDVNTEAFF
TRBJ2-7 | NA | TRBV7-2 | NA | TGTGCCAGCAGCCCGGGCTACGAGCAGTACTTC | CASSPGYEQYF
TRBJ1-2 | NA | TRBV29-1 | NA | TGCAGCGTTACAGGGTCCGCCTATGGCTACACCTTC | CSVTGSAYGYTF
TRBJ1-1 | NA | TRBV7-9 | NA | TGTTCCAGCAGCCACAGGGAGACTGAAGCTTTCTTT | CSSSHRETEAFF
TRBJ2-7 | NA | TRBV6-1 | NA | TGTGCCAGCAGTGAAGATGGGGGTGGGGGCGCCGAGCAGTACTTC | CASSEDGGGGAEQYF
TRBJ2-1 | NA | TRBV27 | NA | TGTGCCAGCAGCCCGACCTGGGGGGATATATACAATGAGCAGTTCTTC | CASSPTWGDIYNEQFF
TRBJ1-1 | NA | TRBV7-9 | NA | TGTGCCAGCAGACGTGGTGTAGGGCGGGAGGACACTGAAGCTTTCTTT | CASRRGVGREDTEAFF
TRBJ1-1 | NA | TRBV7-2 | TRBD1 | TGTGCCAGCAGCCCCCGGACAGGGGGCAACACTGAAGCTTTCTTT | CASSPRTGGNTEAFF
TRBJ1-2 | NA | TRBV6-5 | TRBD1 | TGTGCCAGCAGTCGCGGCAGGGGGACCCATGGCTACACCTTC | CASSRGRGTHGYTF
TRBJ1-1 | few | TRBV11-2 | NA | TGTGCCAGCAGCCCACAGGGTTCGGTGAACACTGAAGCTTTCTTT | CASSPQGSVNTEAFF
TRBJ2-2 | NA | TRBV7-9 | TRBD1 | TGTGCCAGCAGCTTAGATCGTTTGGTGCCCGGACAGGGGCCCGGGGAGCTGTTTTTT | CASSLDRLVPGQGPGELFF
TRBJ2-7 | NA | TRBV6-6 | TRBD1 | TGTGCCAGCAGTCAAGGGGACAGGTCTTCCTACGAGCAGTACTTC | CASSQGDRSSYEQYF
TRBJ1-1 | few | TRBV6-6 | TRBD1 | TGTGCCAGCAGTTTCGGGGACAGGGAGATGAACACTGAAGCTTTCTTT | CASSFGDREMNTEAFF
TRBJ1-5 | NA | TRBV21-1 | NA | TGTGCCAGCAGCTTATCCGGGACAGGGAACCGAAGGGCCCAGCATTTT | CASSLSGTGNRRAQHF
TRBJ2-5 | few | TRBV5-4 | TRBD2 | TGTGCCAGCAGCTTGGGACTAGCGGGGGCCGGGGAGACCCAGTACTTC | CASSLGLAGAGETQYF
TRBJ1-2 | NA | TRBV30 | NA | TGTGCCTGGAGTGTACGAAGGGCCCGGTGGGGCTCTAACTATGGCTACACCTTC | CAWSVRRARWGSNYGYTF
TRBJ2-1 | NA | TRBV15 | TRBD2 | TGTGCCACCAGCAGAGGCGGGACTACCTATTACAATGAGCAGTTCTTC | CATSRGGTTYYNEQFF
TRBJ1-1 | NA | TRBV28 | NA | TGTGCCAGCAGTACCGGGGGGGACTACACTGAAGCTTTCTTT | CASSTGGDYTEAFF
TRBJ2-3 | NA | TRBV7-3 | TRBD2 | TGTGCCAGCAGCCCCCAGGGTAGCGGGCACGATACGCAGTATTTT | CASSPQGSGHDTQYF
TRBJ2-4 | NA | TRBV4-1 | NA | TGCGCCAGCAGGGAGAAGGAAGGCAAAAACATTCAGTACTTC | CASREKEGKNIQYF
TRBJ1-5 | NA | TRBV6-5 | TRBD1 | TGTGCCAGCAGAACCGACAGGGGCAATCAGCCCCAGCATTTT | CASRTDRGNQPQHF
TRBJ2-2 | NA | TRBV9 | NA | TGTGCCAGCAGCCTTCAGACCGGGGAGCTGTTTTTT | CASSLQTGELFF
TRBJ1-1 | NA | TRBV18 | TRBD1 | TGTGCCAGCTCACCTGGAAACAGGGGCACTGAAGCTTTCTTT | CASSPGNRGTEAFF
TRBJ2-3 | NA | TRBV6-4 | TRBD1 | TGTGCCAGCAGTATCGACAGGGGGTCGGATACGCAGTATTTT | CASSIDRGSDTQYF
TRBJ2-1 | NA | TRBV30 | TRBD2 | TGTGCCTGGAGTACCTCTCTAGCGGGTCATTCCTACAATGAGCAGTTCTTC | CAWSTSLAGHSYNEQFF
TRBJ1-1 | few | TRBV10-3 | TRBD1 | TGTGCTTCAGGACAGGGAGAGAACACTGAAGCTTTCTTT | CASGQGENTEAFF
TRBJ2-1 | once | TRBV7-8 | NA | TGTGCCAGCAGCCGTCTTGGCTCCTCCTCCTACAATGAGCAGTTCTTC | CASSRLGSSSYNEQFF
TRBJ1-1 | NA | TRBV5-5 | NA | TGTGCCAGCAGCTTCTCAGGGGTGAACACTGAAGCTTTCTTT | CASSFSGVNTEAFF
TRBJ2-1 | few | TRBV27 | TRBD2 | TGTGCCAGCAGCCCGAGCGGGGGTAACAATGAGCAGTTCTTC | CASSPSGGNNEQFF
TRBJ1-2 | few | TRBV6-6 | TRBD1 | TGTGCCAGCAGCAGACAGGGGGCCCCTGGTGGCTACACCTTC | CASSRQGAPGGYTF
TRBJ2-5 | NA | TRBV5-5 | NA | TGTGCCAGCGGAACAGGGGGGGGAGAGACCCAGTACTTC | CASGTGGGETQYF
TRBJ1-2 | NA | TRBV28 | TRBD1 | TGTGCCAGCAGTTTGGTGTGGGGCCGGGACAGCAACTATGGCTACACCTTC | CASSLVWGRDSNYGYTF
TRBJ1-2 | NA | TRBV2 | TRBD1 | TGTGCCAGCAGTGAGACAGGGGACTATGGCTACACCTTC | CASSETGDYGYTF
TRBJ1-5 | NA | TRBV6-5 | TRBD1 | TGTGCCAGCAGACCGACGACAGGGGACAATCAGCCCCAGCATTTT | CASRPTTGDNQPQHF
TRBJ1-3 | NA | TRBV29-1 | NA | TGCAGCGGGGCCTCTGGAAACACCATATATTTT | CSGASGNTIYF
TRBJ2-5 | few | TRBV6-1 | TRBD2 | TGTGCCAGCAGTGGAGAAGCGGGGGCGCATCAAGAGACCCAGTACTTC | CASSGEAGAHQETQYF
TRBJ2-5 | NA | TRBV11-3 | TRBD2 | TGTGCCAGCAGCGCAAGCGGGGCCGGGGAGACCCAGTACTTC | CASSASGAGETQYF
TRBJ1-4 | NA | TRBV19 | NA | TGTGCCAGTAGTATTGGAGGGATGAATGAAAAACTGTTTTTT | CASSIGGMNEKLFF
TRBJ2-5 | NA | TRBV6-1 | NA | TGTGCCAGCAGTGTCCGGGTCCCCCCTATCCAAGAGACCCAGTACTTC | CASSVRVPPIQETQYF
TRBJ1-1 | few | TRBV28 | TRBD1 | TGTGCCAGCAGTCCGCGGGACAGGATGAACACTGAAGCTTTCTTT | CASSPRDRMNTEAFF
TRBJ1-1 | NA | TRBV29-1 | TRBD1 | TGCAGCGTTGAACAGGGGGAGATGAACACTGAAGCTTTCTTT | CSVEQGEMNTEAFF
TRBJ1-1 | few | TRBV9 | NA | TGTGCCAGCAGCGTAACGGTGTCAGCTTTCTTT | CASSVTVSAFF
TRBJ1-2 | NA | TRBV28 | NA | TGTGCCAGCAGTTCAGCGGACAGACCCTATGGCTACACCTTC | CASSSADRPYGYTF
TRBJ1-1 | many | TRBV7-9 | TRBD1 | TGTGCCAGCAGCACCCGGGACAGGGTTTCGACTGAAGCTTTCTTT | CASSTRDRVSTEAFF
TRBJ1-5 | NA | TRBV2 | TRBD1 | TGTGCCACAGGTCGACAGGGGACCGGTAATCAGCCCCAGCATTTT | CATGRQGTGNQPQHF
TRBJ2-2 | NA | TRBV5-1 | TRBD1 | TGCGCCAGCAGCGGTCGGACAGGGAACGAATACACCGGGGAGCTGTTTTTT | CASSGRTGNEYTGELFF
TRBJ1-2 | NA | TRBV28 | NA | TGTGCCAGCAGGTCAGACTATGGCTACACCTTC | CASRSDYGYTF
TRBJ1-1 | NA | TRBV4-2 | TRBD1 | TGTGCCAGCAGCCAGAGGACAGGGAACACTGAAGCTTTCTTT | CASSQRTGNTEAFF
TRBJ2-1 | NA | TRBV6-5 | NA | TGTGCCAGCAGTTACAGGGGCGGCCGGGATGAGCAGTTCTTC | CASSYRGGRDEQFF